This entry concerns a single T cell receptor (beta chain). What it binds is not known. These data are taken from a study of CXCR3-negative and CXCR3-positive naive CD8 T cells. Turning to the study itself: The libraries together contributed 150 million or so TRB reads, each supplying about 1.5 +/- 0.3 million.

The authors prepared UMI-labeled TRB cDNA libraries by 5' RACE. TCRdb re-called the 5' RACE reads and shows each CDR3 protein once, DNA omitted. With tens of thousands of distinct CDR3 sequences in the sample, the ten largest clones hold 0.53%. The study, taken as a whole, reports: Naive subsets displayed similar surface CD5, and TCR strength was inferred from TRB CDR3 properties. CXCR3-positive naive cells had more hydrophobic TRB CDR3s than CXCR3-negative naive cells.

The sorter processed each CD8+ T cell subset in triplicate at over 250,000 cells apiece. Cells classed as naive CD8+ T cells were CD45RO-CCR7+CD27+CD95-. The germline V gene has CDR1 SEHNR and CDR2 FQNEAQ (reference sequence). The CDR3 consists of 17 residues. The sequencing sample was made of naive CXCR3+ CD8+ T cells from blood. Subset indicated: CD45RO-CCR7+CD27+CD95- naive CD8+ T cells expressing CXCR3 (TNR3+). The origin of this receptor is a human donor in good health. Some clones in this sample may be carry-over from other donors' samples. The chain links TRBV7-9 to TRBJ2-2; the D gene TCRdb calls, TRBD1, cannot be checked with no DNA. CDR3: CASSRTGTAFYTGELFF.